The table lists the clone carrying this TCR beta chain with a few counts. Its antigen remains unidentified. Viral peptide pools were used in the ViraFEST assay to expand antigen-specific CD4+ T cells, and sequencing came afterward. CD4+ T cells were isolated after less than 12 days of culture. Neither prior SARS-CoV-2 infection nor positive nucleocapsid antibodies were present in the vaccine recipients. Every well housed two million PBMC, which grew in culture alongside around 10 IU/ml IL-2 and about 10 ug/ml peptides. Days 3 and 7 saw half the medium replaced with IL-2 medium. This sample is part of a study of vaccination effects on CD4 cells after COVID-19. The CDR3 length is 16 residues. V was cut by 2 bases and J by 9 bases, with 17 bases left in between. This table comes from immunoSEQ multiplex PCR, and its TCRdb copy is limited to in-frame clones, with some not included. The repertoire consists of tens of thousands of clones, with more than 70% occurring once and the leading ten covering around 3%.

The chain joins TRBV23-1 to TRBJ1-6; D is unclear. TRBV23-1 has ORF status, its function being uncertain. The clonotype comes from a human donor who received a COVID-19 vaccine. Sample: CD4+ T cells from PBMCs cultured with HCoV-NL63 spike peptides, taken before COVID-19 vaccination. CDR3 residues: CASSQPPQRLGSPLHF. CDR3 coding DNA: TGCGCCAGCAGTCAACCGCCCCAGCGGTTGGGTTCACCCCTCCACTTT.